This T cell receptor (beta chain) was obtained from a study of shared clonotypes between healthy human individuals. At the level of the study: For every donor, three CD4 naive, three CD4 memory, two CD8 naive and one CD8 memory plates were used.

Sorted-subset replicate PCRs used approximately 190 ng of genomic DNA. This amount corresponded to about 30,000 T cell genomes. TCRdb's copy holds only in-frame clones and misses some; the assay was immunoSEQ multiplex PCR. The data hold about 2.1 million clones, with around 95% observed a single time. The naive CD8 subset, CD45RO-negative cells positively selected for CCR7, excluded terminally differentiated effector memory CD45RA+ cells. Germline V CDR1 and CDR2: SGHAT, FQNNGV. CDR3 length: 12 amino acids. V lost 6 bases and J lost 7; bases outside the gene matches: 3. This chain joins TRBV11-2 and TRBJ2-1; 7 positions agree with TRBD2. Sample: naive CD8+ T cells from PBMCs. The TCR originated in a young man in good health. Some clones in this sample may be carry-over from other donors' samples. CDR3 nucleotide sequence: TGTGCCAGCAGGGGGAGGGCGAATGAGCAGTTCTTC. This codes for CASRGRANEQFF.